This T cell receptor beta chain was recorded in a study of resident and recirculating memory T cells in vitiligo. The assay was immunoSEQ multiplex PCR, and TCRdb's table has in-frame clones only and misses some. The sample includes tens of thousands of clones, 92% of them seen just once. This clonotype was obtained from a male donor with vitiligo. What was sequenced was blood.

CDR3 amino acids: CASSLGGVGNTEAFF. The CDR3 DNA follows: TGTGCCAGCAGTTTAGGAGGGGTCGGGAACACTGAAGCTTTCTTT. The J gene is TRBJ1-1, the V gene TRBV27, with TRBD1 as a possible D gene (5 bases). Germline V gene lookup returns CDR1 MNHEY and CDR2 SMNVEV (reference sequence). The V end was cut by 2 bases, the J end by 1 base, with 11 bases between. CDR3 length: 15 amino acids.